This T cell receptor (beta chain) was captured by sequencing in a study of blood T cell repertoires in COVID-19. Methods used by the authors: Amplifying reference gene primers gave estimates of nucleated cell counts. Assay used: immunoSEQ multiplex PCR; TCRdb lists only in-frame clones, some missing. V, J and clone size were drawn from that table, and D and trimming were deduced from the DNA. The sample contains 300,000 or so clones, 80% to 90% of which appear only once. The age range of participants was about 18 to 100 years, with residence in roughly 25 US areas. Trimming cost V 6 bases and J 7 bases; bases outside gene matches: 7. The CDR3 runs to 14 residues. Germline lookup yields CDR1 LNHDA and CDR2 SQIVND (reference sequence).

The sequenced sample was PBMCs or T cells enriched from blood (not recorded which). This chain links TRBV19 with TRBJ1-4; TRBD1 aligns across 8 bases. The TCR originated in a woman in her thirties or forties with acute COVID-19. The CDR3 sequence is CASRTGALGEKLFF. In nucleotides, the CDR3 is TGTGCCAGTAGGACAGGGGCTCTTGGTGAAAAACTGTTTTTT.